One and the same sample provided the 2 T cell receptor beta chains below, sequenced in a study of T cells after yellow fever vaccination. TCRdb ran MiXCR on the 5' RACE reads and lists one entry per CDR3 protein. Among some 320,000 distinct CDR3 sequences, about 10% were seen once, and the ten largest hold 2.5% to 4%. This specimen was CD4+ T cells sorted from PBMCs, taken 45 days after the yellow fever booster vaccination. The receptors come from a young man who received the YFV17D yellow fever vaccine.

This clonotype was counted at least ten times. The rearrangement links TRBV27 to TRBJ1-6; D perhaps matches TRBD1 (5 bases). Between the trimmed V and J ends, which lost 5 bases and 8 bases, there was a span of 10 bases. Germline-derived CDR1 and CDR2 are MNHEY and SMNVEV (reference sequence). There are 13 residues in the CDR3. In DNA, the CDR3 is TGTGCCAGCAGTCACACACAGGATTCACCCCTCCACTTT. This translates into CASSHTQDSPLHF.

The CDR3 sequence is CASSLGGPDGYTF. The CDR3 coding sequence is TGCGCCAGCAGCTTGGGGGGCCCTGATGGCTACACCTTC. The chain carries TRBV5-1 and TRBJ1-2; D is possibly TRBD1 (5 bases). Germline V CDR1 and CDR2: SGHRS, YFSETQ. V dropped 0 bases and J dropped 6 bases, with 9 bases sitting between them. This CDR3 spans 13 amino acids.